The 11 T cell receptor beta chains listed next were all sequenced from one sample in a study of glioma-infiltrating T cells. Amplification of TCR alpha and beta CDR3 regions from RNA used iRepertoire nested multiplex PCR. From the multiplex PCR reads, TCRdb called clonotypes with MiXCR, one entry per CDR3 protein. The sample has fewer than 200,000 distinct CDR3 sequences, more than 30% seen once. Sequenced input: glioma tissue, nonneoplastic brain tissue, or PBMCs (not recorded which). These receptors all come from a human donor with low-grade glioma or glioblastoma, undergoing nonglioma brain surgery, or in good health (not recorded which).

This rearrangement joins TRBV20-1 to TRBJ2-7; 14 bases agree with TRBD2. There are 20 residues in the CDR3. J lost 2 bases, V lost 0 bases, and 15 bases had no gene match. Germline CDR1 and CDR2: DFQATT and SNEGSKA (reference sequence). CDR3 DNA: TGCAGTGCTAGAGATGGGGCGAGACTAGCGGGAGGGCCGTCCCCCTACGAGCAGTACTTC. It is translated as CSARDGARLAGGPSPYEQYF.

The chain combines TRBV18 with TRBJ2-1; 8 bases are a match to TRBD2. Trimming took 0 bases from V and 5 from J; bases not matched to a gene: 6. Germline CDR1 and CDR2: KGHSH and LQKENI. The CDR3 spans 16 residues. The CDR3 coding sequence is TGTGCCAGCTCACCACCAGGGACTAGTGGGAACAATGAGCAGTTCTTC. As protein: CASSPPGTSGNNEQFF. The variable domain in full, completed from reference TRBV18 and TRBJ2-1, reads NAGVMQNPRHLVRRRGQEARLRCSPMKGHSHVYWYRQLPEEGLKFMVYLQKENIIDESGMPKERFSAEFPKEGPSILRIQQVVRGDSAAYFCASSPPGTSGNNEQFFGPGTRLTVL.

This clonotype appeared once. The CDR3, as DNA: TGTGCCAGCAGTTATCACAGGACTAGCGGATCCAATGAGCAGTTCTTC. It translates to CASSYHRTSGSNEQFF. This chain joins TRBV6-6 and TRBJ2-1; 10 bases align to TRBD2. This CDR3 is 16 amino acids long. Germline CDR1 reads MNHNY; CDR2 reads SVGAGI (reference sequence). Trimming at V came to 3 bases and at J to 6 bases, leaving 8 bases not matched to a gene.

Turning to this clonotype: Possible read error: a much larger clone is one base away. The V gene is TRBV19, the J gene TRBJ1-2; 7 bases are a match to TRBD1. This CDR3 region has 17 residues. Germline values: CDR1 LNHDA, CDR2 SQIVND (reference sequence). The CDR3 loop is CASSIGLNRGWNYGHTF. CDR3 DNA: TGTGCCAGTAGTATCGGGCTAAACAGGGGTTGGAACTATGGCCACACCTTC. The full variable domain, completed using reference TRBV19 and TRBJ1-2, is DGGITQSPKYLFRKEGQNVTLSCEQNLNHDAMYWYRQDPGQGLRLIYYSQIVNDFQKGDIAEGYSVSREKKESFPLTVTSAQKNPTAFYLCASSIGLNRGWNYGHTFGSGTRLTVV.

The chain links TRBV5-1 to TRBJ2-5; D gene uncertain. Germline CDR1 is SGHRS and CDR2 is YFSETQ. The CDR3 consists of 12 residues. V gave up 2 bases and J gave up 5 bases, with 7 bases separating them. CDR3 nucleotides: TGCGCCAGCAGCTTTGAGCTGGAGACCCAGTACTTC. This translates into CASSFELETQYF.

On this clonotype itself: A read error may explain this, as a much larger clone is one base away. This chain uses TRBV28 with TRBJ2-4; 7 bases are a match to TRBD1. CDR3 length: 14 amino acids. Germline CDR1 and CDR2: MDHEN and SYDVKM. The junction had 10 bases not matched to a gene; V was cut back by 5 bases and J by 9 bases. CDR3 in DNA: TGTGCCAGCAGTGGCCTCAGGACAGGCCTCATTCAGTACTTC. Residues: CASSGLRTGLIQYF.

The CDR3 spells CASSAGTGNEQFF. Written as DNA, the CDR3 is TGTGCCAGCAGCGCAGGGACAGGTAATGAGCAGTTCTTC. The J gene is TRBJ2-1, the V gene TRBV27; 8 bases fit TRBD1. The CDR3 runs 13 residues. The germline V gene encodes CDR1 MNHEY and CDR2 SMNVEV (reference sequence). V shed 6 bases, J shed 7 bases, and the junction held 5 bases outside the gene matches.

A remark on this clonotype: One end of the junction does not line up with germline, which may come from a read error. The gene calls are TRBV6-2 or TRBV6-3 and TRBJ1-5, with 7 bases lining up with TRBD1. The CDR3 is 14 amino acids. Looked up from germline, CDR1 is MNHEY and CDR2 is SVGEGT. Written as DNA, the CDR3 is TGTGCCACCTCGACAGGGAACGGCAATCAGCCCCAGAATTTT. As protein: CATSTGNGNQPQNF.

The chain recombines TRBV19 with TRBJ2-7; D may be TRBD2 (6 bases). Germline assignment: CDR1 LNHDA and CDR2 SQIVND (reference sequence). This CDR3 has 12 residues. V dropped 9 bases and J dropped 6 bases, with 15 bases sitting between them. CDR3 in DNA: TGTGCCAGCCAGGCGGGAATTGGCGAGCAGTACTTC. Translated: CASQAGIGEQYF.

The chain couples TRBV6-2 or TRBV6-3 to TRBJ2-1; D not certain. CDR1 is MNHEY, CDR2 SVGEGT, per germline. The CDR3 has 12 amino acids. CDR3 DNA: TGTGTAAGCAGTTACAGACTCGTAGACCAGTTCTTC. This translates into CVSSYRLVDQFF.

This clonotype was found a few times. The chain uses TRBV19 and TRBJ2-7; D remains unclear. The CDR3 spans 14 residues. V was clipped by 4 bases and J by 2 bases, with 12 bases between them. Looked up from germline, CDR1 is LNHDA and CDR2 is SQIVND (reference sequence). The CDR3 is CASSNPGLTYEQYF. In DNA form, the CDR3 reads TGTGCCAGTAGTAACCCTGGGCTTACCTACGAGCAGTACTTC.